This T cell receptor (beta chain) was found in a study of cytomegalovirus exposure and HLA in healthy donors. The PCR contained 60 Vbeta and 13 Jbeta primers. Measured with immunoSEQ multiplex PCR; TCRdb has only the in-frame clones, and not every one. The sample carries about 140,000 clones, around 80% recorded once. CDR3 length: 13 residues. Germline trimming cut 7 bases from V and 1 base from J; bases unmatched to any gene: 6. Germline lookup yields CDR1 SQVTM and CDR2 ANQGSEA. The TCR sequence derives from a woman aged 45-65 years in good health and CMV-seropositive. The genes are TRBV29-1 and TRBJ1-1; 7 positions match TRBD1. The sequenced sample consisted of PBMCs. The CDR3 loop is CSGGQHRNTEAFF. Here the CDR3 DNA reads TGCAGCGGGGGACAGCACCGGAACACTGAAGCTTTCTTT.